These 17 T cell receptor beta chains came from one sample sequenced in a study of cytomegalovirus exposure and HLA in healthy donors. A multiplex PCR was run with 60 Vbeta primers and 13 Jbeta primers. The assay was immunoSEQ multiplex PCR, and TCRdb's table has in-frame clones only and misses some. The sample holds around 200,000 clones, about 75% seen once. Sequenced input: PBMCs. All receptors come from a male donor in good health and CMV-seronegative.

The V and J genes are TRBV7-2 and TRBJ2-3; 7 bases line up with TRBD2. Germline values: CDR1 SGHTA, CDR2 FQGNSA. The CDR3 extends over 14 amino acids. The J segment lost 5 bases and the V segment lost 1 base, leaving 3 bases of the junction unmatched. In DNA form, the CDR3 reads TGTGCCAGCAGCTTAGGACTAGCAGTAGATACGCAGTATTTT. Translation: CASSLGLAVDTQYF. Full variable domain (rest looked up from reference TRBV7-2 and TRBJ2-3): GAGVSQSPSNKVTEKGKDVELRCDPISGHTALYWYRQSLGQGLEFLIYFQGNSAPDKSGLPSDRFSAERTGGSVSTLTIQRTQQEDSAVYLCASSLGLAVDTQYFGPGTRLTVL.

This chain joins TRBV11-2 and TRBJ2-7, with TRBD1 matching 8 bases. Germline loops: CDR1 SGHAT, CDR2 FQNNGV. V lost 5 bases and J lost 7; bases outside the gene matches: 7. The CDR3 runs 13 residues. The chain's CDR3 is CASSRDRLSEQYF. CDR3 nucleotide sequence: TGTGCCAGCAGCCGGGACAGGTTATCGGAGCAGTACTTC.

This clone was seen a single time. The junction differs from germline at one of its ends, possibly a read error. The chain recombines TRBV7-9 with TRBJ1-2, with TRBD1 matching 7 bases. This CDR3 spans 16 amino acids. Germline values: CDR1 SEHNR, CDR2 FQNEAQ (reference sequence). This chain's CDR3 is CSSSPAGTAKGYGYTF. The CDR3 region has the DNA TGTTCCAGCAGCCCAGCCGGGACAGCAAAGGGGTATGGCTACACCTTC.

The J gene is TRBJ2-3, the V gene TRBV7-9, with 11 bases that match TRBD2. Per the germline V gene, CDR1 is SEHNR and CDR2 is FQNEAQ (reference sequence). This CDR3 spans 15 amino acids. Trimming removed 5 bases from V and 3 bases from J; junction bases left unmatched: 4. This CDR3 reads CASSPRTSGTDTQYF. CDR3 nucleotides: TGTGCCAGCAGCCCGCGGACTAGCGGGACAGATACGCAGTATTTT.

This clone was seen more than once but under ten times. The chain combines TRBV27 with TRBJ2-7; possibly TRBD1 for D (5 bases). Trimming stripped 2 bases from V and 2 bases from J, with 19 bases between. This CDR3 has 17 residues. Germline V CDR1 and CDR2: MNHEY, SMNVEV (reference sequence). The CDR3 sequence is CASSLSPGTGMTYEQYF. CDR3 in DNA: TGTGCCAGCAGTTTAAGCCCAGGTACAGGCATGACCTACGAGCAGTACTTC.

The rearrangement joins TRBV4-3 to TRBJ1-1, with D perhaps TRBD1 (5 bases). V gave up 1 base and J gave up 0 bases, with 9 bases separating them. In germline, CDR1 is LGHNA, CDR2 YSLEER. The CDR3 is made up of 15 amino acids. CDR3 in amino acids: CASSQAGGMNTEAFF. The CDR3 nucleotides read TGCGCCAGCAGCCAAGCTGGGGGGATGAACACTGAAGCTTTCTTT.

The rearrangement uses TRBV7-9 and TRBJ2-2, with a tentative D call TRBD1 (6 bases). Per germline, CDR1 SEHNR and CDR2 FQNEAQ (reference sequence). The ends were cut back, 6 bases at V and 8 bases at J, with 16 bases in the middle. CDR3 length: 14 residues. DNA of the CDR3: TGTGCCAGCAGTGCACCGAGGGGGAGAGGGGAGCTGTTTTTT. Protein: CASSAPRGRGELFF.

V and J are TRBV7-2 and TRBJ2-7; D ambiguous. CDR3 length: 14 amino acids. In germline, CDR1 is SGHTA, CDR2 FQGNSA. V lost 1 base and J lost 2, with 9 bases in between. Here the CDR3 DNA reads TGTGCCAGCAGCTTAGACAGATCTGCCTACGAGCAGTACTTC. Translating gives CASSLDRSAYEQYF. Combining the CDR3 with reference TRBV7-2 and TRBJ2-7 gives the whole variable domain GAGVSQSPSNKVTEKGKDVELRCDPISGHTALYWYRQSLGQGLEFLIYFQGNSAPDKSGLPSDRFSAERTGGSVSTLTIQRTQQEDSAVYLCASSLDRSAYEQYFGPGTRLTVT.

For this clone: At the DNA level, this CDR3 is encoded by other sequences in the same sample as well. The J gene is TRBJ1-1, the V gene TRBV7-9; D is uncertain. Germline V lookup: CDR1 SEHNR, CDR2 FQNEAQ (reference sequence). The V gene lost 1 base and the J gene lost 1 base, with 7 bases spanning the gap. The CDR3 is made up of 14 amino acids. CDR3 DNA: TGTGCCAGCAGCTTAGGTGAGGGGAACACTGAAGCTTTCTTT. Translating it yields CASSLGEGNTEAFF. Full variable domain (remainder filled in from reference TRBV7-9 and TRBJ1-1): DTGVSQNPRHKITKRGQNVTFRCDPISEHNRLYWYRQTLGQGPEFLTYFQNEAQLEKSRLLSDRFSAERPKGSFSTLEIQRTEQGDSAMYLCASSLGEGNTEAFFGQGTRLTVV.

This rearrangement joins TRBV16 to TRBJ2-7, with D tentatively TRBD2 (6 bases). Germline-derived CDR1 and CDR2 are KGHSY and FQNENV. Deletions cut 8 bases from V and 0 bases from J, with 14 bases between. CDR3 length: 14 residues. The CDR3 DNA sequence: TGTGCCAGCTCCCGGGAGACCAGCTCCTACGAGCAGTACTTC. It encodes CASSRETSSYEQYF.

The chain employs TRBV12-5 and TRBJ2-2; 7 bases are a match to TRBD1. Losses at the gene ends were 1 base for V and 0 bases for J; bases not matched to a gene: 8. The CDR3 spans 18 residues. The germline V gene encodes CDR1 LGHNT and CDR2 FRNRAP. The CDR3 nucleotides read TGTGCTAGTGGTTTGGATCGGACAGGCGCCGCGAACACCGGGGAGCTGTTTTTT. Its translation: CASGLDRTGAANTGELFF. Full variable domain (outside the CDR3, taken from reference TRBV12-5 and TRBJ2-2): DARVTQTPRHKVTEMGQEVTMRCQPILGHNTVFWYRQTMMQGLELLAYFRNRAPLDDSGMPKDRFSAEMPDATLATLKIQPSEPRDSAVYFCASGLDRTGAANTGELFFGEGSRLTVL.

The V gene is TRBV19, the J gene TRBJ1-4, with D perhaps TRBD1 (6 bases). V dropped 4 bases and J dropped 4 bases, with 10 bases sitting between them. The CDR3 consists of 14 residues. CDR1 LNHDA and CDR2 SQIVND come from the germline V gene (reference sequence). CDR3 loop: CASSTRGYNEKLFF. CDR3 nucleotides: TGTGCCAGTAGTACCAGGGGTTATAATGAAAAACTGTTTTTT.

This clone has just a few counts. The CDR3 bases are TGTGCAAGTCGCTTAGTGAGGGGGACAGGGAAAGGTCCATGCTACAATGAGCAGTTCTTC. Protein product: CASRLVRGTGKGPCYNEQFF. The chain uses TRBV12-2 and TRBJ2-1; the D call in the table, TRBD1, was not verified against the DNA. TRBV12-2 corresponds to a pseudogene. The CDR3 extends over 20 amino acids.

The rearrangement links TRBV25-1 to TRBJ1-6; no clear D. CDR1 is MGHDK, CDR2 SYGVNS, per germline. V lost 7 bases and J lost 7, with 11 bases in between. The CDR3 is made up of 13 amino acids. The CDR3 nucleotides are TGTGCCAGCACGCCAACAGCAAATTCACCCCTCCACTTT. This translates into CASTPTANSPLHF.

The chain has TRBV5-1 and TRBJ2-5; TRBD2 aligns across 9 bases. The CDR3 sequence is 13 residues long. In germline, CDR1 is SGHRS, CDR2 YFSETQ. Trimming removed 4 bases from V and 4 bases from J; junction bases left unmatched: 2. In DNA form, the CDR3 reads TGCGCCAGCAGCCGTAGCGGGGGAGAGACCCAGTACTTC. Protein sequence: CASSRSGGETQYF.

The CDR3 region is CASSPVPGQGRTQYF. The CDR3 region has the DNA TGCGCCAGCAGCCCGGTCCCGGGACAGGGCCGTACGCAGTATTTT. This sequence joins TRBV4-3 and TRBJ2-3; 9 bases match TRBD1. V lost 4 bases and J lost 8; bases outside the gene matches: 10. Germline values: CDR1 LGHNA, CDR2 YSLEER. The CDR3 has 15 residues.

This clone was seen just once. The chain is built from TRBV2 and TRBJ1-2, with a tentative D call TRBD1 (5 bases). Germline CDR1 reads SNHLY; CDR2 reads FYNNEI. This CDR3 spans 11 amino acids. Trimming cost V 5 bases and J 7 bases, with 8 bases left between them. CDR3 coding DNA: TGTGCCAGCAGTTCTGGGGCTGGCTACACCTTC. Translated, it gives CASSSGAGYTF.